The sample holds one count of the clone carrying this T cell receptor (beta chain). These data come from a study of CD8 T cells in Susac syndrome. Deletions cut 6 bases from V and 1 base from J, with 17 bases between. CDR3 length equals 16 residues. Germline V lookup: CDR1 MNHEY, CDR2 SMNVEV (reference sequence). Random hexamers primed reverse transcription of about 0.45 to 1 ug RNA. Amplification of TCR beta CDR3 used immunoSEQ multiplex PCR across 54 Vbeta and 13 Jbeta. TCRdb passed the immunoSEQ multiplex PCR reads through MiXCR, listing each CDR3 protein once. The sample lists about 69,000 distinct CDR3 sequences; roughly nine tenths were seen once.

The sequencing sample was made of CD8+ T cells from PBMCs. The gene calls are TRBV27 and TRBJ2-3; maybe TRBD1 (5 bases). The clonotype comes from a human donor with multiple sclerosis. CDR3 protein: CASSHRTREGTDTQYF. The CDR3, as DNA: TGTGCCAGCAGCCATAGGACAAGGGAAGGCACAGATACGCAGTATTTT.